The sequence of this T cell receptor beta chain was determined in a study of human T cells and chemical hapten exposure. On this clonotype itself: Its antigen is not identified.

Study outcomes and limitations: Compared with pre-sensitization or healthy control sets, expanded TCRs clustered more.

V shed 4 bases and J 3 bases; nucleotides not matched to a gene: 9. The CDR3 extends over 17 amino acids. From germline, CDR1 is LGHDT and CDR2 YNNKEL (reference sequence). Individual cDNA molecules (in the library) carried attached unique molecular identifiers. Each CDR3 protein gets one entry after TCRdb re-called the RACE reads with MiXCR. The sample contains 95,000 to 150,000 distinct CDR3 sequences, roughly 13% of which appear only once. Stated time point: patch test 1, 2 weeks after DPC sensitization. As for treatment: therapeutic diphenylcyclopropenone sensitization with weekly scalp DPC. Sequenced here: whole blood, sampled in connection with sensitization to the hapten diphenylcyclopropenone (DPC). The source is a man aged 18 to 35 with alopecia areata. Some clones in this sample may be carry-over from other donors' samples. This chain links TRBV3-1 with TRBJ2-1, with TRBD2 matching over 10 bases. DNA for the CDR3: TGTGCCAGCAGCCCGAACCTACTAGCGGGGTACTACAATGAGCAGTTCTTC. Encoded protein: CASSPNLLAGYYNEQFF.